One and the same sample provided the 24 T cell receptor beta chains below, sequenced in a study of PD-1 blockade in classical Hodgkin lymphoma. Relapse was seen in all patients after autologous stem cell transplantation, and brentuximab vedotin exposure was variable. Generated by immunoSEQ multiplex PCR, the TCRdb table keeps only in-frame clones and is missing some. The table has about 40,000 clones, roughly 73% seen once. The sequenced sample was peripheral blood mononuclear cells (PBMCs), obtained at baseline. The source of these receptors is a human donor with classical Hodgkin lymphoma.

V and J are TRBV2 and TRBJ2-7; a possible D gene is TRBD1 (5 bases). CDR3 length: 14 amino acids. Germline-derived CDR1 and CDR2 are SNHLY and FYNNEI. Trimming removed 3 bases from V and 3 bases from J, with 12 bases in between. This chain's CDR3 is CASSERQGSYEQYF. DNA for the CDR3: TGTGCCAGCAGTGAGCGGCAGGGTAGCTACGAGCAGTACTTC.

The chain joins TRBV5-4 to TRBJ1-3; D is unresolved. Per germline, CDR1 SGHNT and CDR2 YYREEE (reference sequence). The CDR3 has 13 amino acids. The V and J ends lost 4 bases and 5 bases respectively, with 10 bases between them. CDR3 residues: CASSQDLRNTIYF. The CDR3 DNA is TGTGCCAGCAGCCAAGATCTCCGAAACACCATATATTTT. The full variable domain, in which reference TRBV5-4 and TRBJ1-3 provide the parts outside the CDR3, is ETGVTQSPTHLIKTRGQQVTLRCSSQSGHNTVSWYQQALGQGPQFIFQYYREEENGRGNFPPRFSGLQFPNYSSELNVNALELDDSALYLCASSQDLRNTIYFGEGSWLTVV.

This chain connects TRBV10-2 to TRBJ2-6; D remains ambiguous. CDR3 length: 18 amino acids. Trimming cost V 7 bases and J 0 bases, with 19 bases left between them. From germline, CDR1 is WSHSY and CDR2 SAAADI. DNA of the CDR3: TGCGCCAGCAAGAGGAAGGGATCCGCACTCTCTGGGGCCAACGTCCTGACTTTC. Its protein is CASKRKGSALSGANVLTF.

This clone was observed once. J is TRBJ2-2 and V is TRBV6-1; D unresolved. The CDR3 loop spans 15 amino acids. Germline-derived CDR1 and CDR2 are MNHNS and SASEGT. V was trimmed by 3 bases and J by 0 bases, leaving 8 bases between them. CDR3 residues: CASSDRSTNTGELFF. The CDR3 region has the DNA TGTGCCAGCAGTGACAGGAGCACGAACACCGGGGAGCTGTTTTTT.

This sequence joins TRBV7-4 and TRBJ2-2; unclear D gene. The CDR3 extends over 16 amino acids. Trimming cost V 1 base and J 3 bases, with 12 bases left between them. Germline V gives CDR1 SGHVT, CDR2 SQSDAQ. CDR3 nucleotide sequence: TGTGCCAGCAGCTTAGAGGAATTCTTGGACACCGGGGAGCTGTTTTTT. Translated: CASSLEEFLDTGELFF.

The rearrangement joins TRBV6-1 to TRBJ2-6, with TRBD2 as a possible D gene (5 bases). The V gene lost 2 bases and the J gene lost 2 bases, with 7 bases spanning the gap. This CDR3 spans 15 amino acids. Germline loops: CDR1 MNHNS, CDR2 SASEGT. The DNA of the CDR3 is TGTGCCAGCAGTGAACGGGGTGCTGGGGCCAACGTCCTGACTTTC. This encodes CASSERGAGANVLTF.

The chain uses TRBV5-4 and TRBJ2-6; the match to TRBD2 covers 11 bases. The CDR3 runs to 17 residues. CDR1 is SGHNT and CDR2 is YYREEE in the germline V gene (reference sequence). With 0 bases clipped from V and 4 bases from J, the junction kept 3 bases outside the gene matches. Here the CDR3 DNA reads TGTGCCAGCAGCTTGGGACTAGCGGGGACCGGGGCCAACGTCCTGACTTTC. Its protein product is CASSLGLAGTGANVLTF.

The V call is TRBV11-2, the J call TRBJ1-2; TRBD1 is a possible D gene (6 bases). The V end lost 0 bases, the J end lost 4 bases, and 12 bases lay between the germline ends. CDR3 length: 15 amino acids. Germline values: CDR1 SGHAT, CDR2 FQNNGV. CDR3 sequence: CASSLEMTGFYGYTF. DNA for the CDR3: TGTGCCAGCAGCTTAGAGATGACAGGCTTCTATGGCTACACCTTC.

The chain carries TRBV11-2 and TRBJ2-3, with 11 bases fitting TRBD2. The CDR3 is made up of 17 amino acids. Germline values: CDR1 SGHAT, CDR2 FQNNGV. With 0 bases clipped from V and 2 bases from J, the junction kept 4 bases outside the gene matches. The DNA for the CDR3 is TGTGCCAGCAGCTTAGAGGTAGCGGGGGGGTTCACAGATACGCAGTATTTT. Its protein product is CASSLEVAGGFTDTQYF.

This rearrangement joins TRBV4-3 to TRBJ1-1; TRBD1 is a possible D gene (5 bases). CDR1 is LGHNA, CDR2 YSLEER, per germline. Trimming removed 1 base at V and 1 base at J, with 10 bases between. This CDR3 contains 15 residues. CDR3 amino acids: CASSQGITGNTEAFF. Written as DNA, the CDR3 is TGCGCCAGCAGCCAAGGGATCACAGGGAACACTGAAGCTTTCTTT.

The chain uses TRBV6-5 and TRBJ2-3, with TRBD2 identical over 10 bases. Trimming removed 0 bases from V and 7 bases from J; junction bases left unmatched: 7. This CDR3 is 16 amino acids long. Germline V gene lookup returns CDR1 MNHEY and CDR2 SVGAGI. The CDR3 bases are TGTGCCAGCAGTTACTCCGAGCGGGGGGGCTTCCATACGCAGTATTTT. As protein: CASSYSERGGFHTQYF.

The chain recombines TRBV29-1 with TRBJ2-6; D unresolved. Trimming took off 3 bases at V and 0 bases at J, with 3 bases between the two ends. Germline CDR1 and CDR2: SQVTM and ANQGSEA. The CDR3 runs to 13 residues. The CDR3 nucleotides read TGCAGCGTTGACAGCTCTGGGGCCAACGTCCTGACTTTC. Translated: CSVDSSGANVLTF.

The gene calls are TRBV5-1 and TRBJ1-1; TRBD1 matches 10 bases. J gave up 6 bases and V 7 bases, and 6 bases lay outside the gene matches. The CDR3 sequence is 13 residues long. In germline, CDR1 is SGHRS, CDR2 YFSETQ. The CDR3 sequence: CASAPGQGPEAFF. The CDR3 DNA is TGCGCCAGCGCACCGGGACAGGGGCCTGAAGCTTTCTTT.

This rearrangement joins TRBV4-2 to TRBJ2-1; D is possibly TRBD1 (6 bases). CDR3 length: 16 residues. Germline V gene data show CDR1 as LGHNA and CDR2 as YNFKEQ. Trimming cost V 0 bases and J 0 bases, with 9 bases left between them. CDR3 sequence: CASSQDGGRSYNEQFF. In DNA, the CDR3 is TGTGCCAGCAGCCAAGATGGGGGCCGCTCCTACAATGAGCAGTTCTTC.

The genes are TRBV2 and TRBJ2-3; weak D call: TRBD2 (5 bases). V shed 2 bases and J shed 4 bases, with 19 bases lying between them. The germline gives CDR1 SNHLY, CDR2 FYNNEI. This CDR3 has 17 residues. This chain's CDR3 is CASSEPRRGGESDTQYF. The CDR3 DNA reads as TGTGCCAGCAGTGAACCGCGCCGGGGTGGGGAATCAGATACGCAGTATTTT.

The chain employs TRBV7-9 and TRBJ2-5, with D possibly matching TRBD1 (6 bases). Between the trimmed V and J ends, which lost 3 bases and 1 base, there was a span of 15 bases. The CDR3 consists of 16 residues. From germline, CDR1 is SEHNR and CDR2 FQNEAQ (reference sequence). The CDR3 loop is CASSLTGSMGQETQYF. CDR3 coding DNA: TGTGCCAGCAGCTTGACAGGCTCTATGGGCCAAGAGACCCAGTACTTC.

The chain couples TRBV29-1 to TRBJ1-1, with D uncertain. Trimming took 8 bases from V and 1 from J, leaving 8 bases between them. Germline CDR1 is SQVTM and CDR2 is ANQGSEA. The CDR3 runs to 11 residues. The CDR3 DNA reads TGCAGCTATACCAGGAACACTGAAGCTTTCTTT. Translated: CSYTRNTEAFF.

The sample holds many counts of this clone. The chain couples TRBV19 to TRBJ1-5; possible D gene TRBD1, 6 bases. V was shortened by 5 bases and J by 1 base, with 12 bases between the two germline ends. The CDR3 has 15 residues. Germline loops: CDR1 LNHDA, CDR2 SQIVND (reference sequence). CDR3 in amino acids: CASSSTGGSNQPQHF. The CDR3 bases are TGTGCCAGTAGTTCGACAGGAGGGAGCAATCAGCCCCAGCATTTT. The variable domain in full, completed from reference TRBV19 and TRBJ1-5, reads DGGITQSPKYLFRKEGQNVTLSCEQNLNHDAMYWYRQDPGQGLRLIYYSQIVNDFQKGDIAEGYSVSREKKESFPLTVTSAQKNPTAFYLCASSSTGGSNQPQHFGDGTRLSIL.

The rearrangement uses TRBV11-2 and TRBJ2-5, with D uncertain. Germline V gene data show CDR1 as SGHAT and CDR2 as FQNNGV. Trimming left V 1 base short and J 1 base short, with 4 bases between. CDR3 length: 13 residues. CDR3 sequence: CASSLGFQETQYF. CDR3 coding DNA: TGTGCCAGCAGCTTAGGGTTCCAAGAGACCCAGTACTTC.

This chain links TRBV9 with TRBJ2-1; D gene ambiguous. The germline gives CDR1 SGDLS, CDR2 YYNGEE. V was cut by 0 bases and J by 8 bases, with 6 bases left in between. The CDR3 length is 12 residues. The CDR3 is CASSVGGDEQFF. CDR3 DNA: TGTGCCAGCAGCGTAGGGGGTGATGAGCAGTTCTTC.

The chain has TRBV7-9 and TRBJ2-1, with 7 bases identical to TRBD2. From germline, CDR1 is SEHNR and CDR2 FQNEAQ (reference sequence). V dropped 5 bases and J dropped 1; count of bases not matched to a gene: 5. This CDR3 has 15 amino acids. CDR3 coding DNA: TGTGCCAGCAGCCCCCCGGGGGGATCCTACAATGAGCAGTTCTTC. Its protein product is CASSPPGGSYNEQFF.

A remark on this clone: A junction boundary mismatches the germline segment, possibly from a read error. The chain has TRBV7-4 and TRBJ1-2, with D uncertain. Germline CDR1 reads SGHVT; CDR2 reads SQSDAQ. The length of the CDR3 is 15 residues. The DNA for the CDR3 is TGCGCCAGCAGCCAAGGGTATGGGCACCCCTATGGCTACACCTTC. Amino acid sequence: CASSQGYGHPYGYTF.

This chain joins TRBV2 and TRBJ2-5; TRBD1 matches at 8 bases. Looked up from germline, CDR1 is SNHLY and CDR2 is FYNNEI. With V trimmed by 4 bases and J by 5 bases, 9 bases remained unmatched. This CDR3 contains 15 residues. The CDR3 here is CASSAWTGNFETQYF. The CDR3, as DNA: TGTGCCAGCAGTGCCTGGACAGGGAATTTTGAGACCCAGTACTTC.

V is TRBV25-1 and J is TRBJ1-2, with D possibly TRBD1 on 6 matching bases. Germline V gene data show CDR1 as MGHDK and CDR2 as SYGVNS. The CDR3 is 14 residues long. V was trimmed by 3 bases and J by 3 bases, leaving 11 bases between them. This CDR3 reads CASSEQQGYYGYTF. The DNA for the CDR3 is TGTGCCAGCAGTGAGCAGCAGGGGTACTATGGCTACACCTTC.